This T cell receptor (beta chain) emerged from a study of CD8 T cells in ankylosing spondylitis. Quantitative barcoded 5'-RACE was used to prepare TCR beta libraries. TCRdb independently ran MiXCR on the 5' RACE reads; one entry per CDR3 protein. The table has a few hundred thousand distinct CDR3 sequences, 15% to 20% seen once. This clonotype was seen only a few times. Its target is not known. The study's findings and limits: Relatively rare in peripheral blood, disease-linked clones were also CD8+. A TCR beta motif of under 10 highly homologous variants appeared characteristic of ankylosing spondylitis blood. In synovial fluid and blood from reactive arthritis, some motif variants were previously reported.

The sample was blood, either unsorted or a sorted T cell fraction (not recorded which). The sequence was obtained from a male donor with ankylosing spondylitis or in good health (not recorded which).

The CDR3, as DNA: TGCGCCAGCAGCCAAGATCCACAGGACTACGAGCAGTACTTC. Its protein is CASSQDPQDYEQYF. The chain joins TRBV4-1 to TRBJ2-7, with D possibly TRBD1 on 5 matching bases. The V end was cut by 0 bases, the J end by 3 bases, with 9 bases between. Germline CDR1 and CDR2: MGHRA and YSYEKL. This CDR3 has 14 residues.